A single sample gave rise to the 20 T cell receptor beta chains below, sequenced in a study of CD8+ T cells in alopecia areata. Treatment in this sample: oral pan-JAK inhibitor, 5-10 mg twice daily. Sequencing relied on a cDNA template that was reverse transcribed from extracted RNA. Profiled with immunoSEQ multiplex PCR; TCRdb holds only in-frame clones, not every one. The table has 150,000 to 200,000 clones, approximately 57% seen once. The sequenced sample was CD4+ T cells sorted from blood, obtained at week 24, from a patient treated with tofacitinib. The receptor source for this set is a human donor with alopecia areata.

The chain uses TRBV10-3 and TRBJ2-5; D is possibly TRBD1 (5 bases). CDR1 and CDR2 from the germline V gene are ENHRY and SYGVKD. The V end was cut by 4 bases, the J end by 5 bases, with 8 bases between. This CDR3 contains 12 residues. The CDR3 sequence is CAISAGLETQYF. CDR3 DNA sequence: TGTGCCATCAGTGCAGGGTTGGAGACCCAGTACTTC.

The rearrangement joins TRBV15 to TRBJ1-4; tentative D call: TRBD1 (6 bases). V was trimmed by 4 bases and J by 0 bases, leaving 9 bases between them. The CDR3 length is 15 residues. Germline V gives CDR1 LNHNV, CDR2 YYDKDF (reference sequence). The CDR3 nucleotides read TGTGCCACCAGCACCCAGGGGTCAACTAATGAAAAACTGTTTTTT. Protein: CATSTQGSTNEKLFF.

V is TRBV30 and J is TRBJ1-5, with 10 bases fitting TRBD1. Per the germline V gene, CDR1 is GTSNPN and CDR2 is SVGIG (reference sequence). Trimming cost V 4 bases and J 6 bases; bases outside gene matches: 9. CDR3 length: 15 amino acids. The CDR3 bases are TGTGCCTGGAAAACGACAGGGGGCACAGGTCAGCCCCAGCATTTT. This codes for CAWKTTGGTGQPQHF. Variable domain in full (rest from reference TRBV30 and TRBJ1-5): SQTIHQWPATLVQPVGSPLSLECTVEGTSNPNLYWYRQAAGRGLQLLFYSVGIGQISSEVPQNLSASRPQDRQFILSSKKLLLSDSGFYLCAWKTTGGTGQPQHFGDGTRLSIL.

In nucleotides, the CDR3 is TGCAGCGTTGAAGAGTTTGCCAGGGACGGCGAGCAGTACTTC. Protein product: CSVEEFARDGEQYF. The chain combines TRBV29-1 with TRBJ2-7; the D call may be TRBD1 or TRBD2 (5 bases each). The CDR3 totals 14 residues. Germline assignment: CDR1 SQVTM and CDR2 ANQGSEA. V was trimmed by 0 bases and J by 6 bases, leaving 15 bases between them.

This sequence joins TRBV29-1 and TRBJ2-5; D gene uncertain. TRBJ2-7 explains the end of the DNA better; the J call may be wrong. The length of the CDR3 is 13 residues. Germline V gives CDR1 SQVTM, CDR2 ANQGSEA. The CDR3 bases are TGCAGCGCCCATAACGCGTGGGCTTCCGAGCAGTACTTC. It encodes CSAHNAWASEQYF.

This clone was seen more than once but under ten times. The chain joins TRBV2 to TRBJ2-1; tentatively, D is TRBD1 or TRBD2 (5 bases each). This CDR3 comprises 14 residues. Germline V gene data show CDR1 as SNHLY and CDR2 as FYNNEI. Trimming removed 7 bases at V and 10 bases at J, with 20 bases between. For the CDR3, the DNA is TGTGCCAGCACAAGGGACGGAGGTCCAAAGGAGCAGTTCTTC. As protein: CASTRDGGPKEQFF.

This clone has a handful of counts. This chain connects TRBV4-2 to TRBJ2-1; TRBD2 might be the D (5 bases). Germline CDR1 is LGHNA and CDR2 is YNFKEQ. The germline V and J ends were trimmed by 0 bases and 5 bases, with 8 bases remaining between them. CDR3 length: 14 amino acids. CDR3 sequence: CASSQERANNEQFF. In nucleotides, the CDR3 is TGTGCCAGCAGCCAAGAGCGGGCCAACAATGAGCAGTTCTTC.

This clone has just a few counts. The gene calls are TRBV5-1 and TRBJ1-4, with a possible D match to TRBD1 (5 bases). V shed 6 bases and J shed 5 bases, with 17 bases lying between them. The CDR3 extends over 15 amino acids. The germline V gene encodes CDR1 SGHRS and CDR2 YFSETQ. In DNA, the CDR3 is TGCGCCAGCAAACGCGAACAGGCGGGAAATGAAAAACTGTTTTTT. Encoded protein: CASKREQAGNEKLFF.

The table lists this clone with many counts. J is TRBJ1-6 and V is TRBV30; D is ambiguous. Germline V lookup: CDR1 GTSNPN, CDR2 SVGIG (reference sequence). V dropped 1 base and J dropped 10 bases, with 8 bases sitting between them. This CDR3 region has 12 residues. CDR3 in amino acids: CAWSEVKSPLHF. The CDR3 nucleotides are TGTGCCTGGAGTGAGGTGAAATCACCCCTCCACTTT.

This rearrangement joins TRBV28 to TRBJ2-7, with 8 bases lining up with TRBD2. The ends lost 7 bases at V and 5 bases at J; junction bases unmatched: 13. The CDR3 is 15 residues long. Germline loops: CDR1 MDHEN, CDR2 SYDVKM. The CDR3 sequence: CASNSAAGGLDEQYF. CDR3 in DNA: TGTGCCAGCAACAGTGCGGCGGGGGGTTTGGACGAGCAGTACTTC.

V gene TRBV7-9 combines with J gene TRBJ1-5; perhaps TRBD1 as D (5 bases). The CDR3 is 14 amino acids. V was trimmed by 5 bases and J by 1 base, leaving 9 bases between them. Germline CDR1 reads SEHNR; CDR2 reads FQNEAQ (reference sequence). The CDR3 nucleotides are TGTGCCAGCAGCCCCGACAGAAGCAATCAGCCCCAGCATTTT. Translation gives CASSPDRSNQPQHF. The full variable domain, in which reference TRBV7-9 and TRBJ1-5 provide the parts outside the CDR3, is DTGVSQNPRHKITKRGQNVTFRCDPISEHNRLYWYRQTLGQGPEFLTYFQNEAQLEKSRLLSDRFSAERPKGSFSTLEIQRTEQGDSAMYLCASSPDRSNQPQHFGDGTRLSIL.

This clone showed up just a few times. The V gene is TRBV7-2, the J gene TRBJ2-5; the D gene could be TRBD1 or TRBD2 (5 bases each). The CDR3 is 14 amino acids. V lost 6 bases to trimming and J lost 1 base, with 12 bases between them. The germline CDR1 and CDR2 sequences are SGHTA and FQGNSA. CDR3 coding DNA: TGTGCCAGCAGTTACCGGGGCCCCCAAGAGACCCAGTACTTC. Protein: CASSYRGPQETQYF.

V usage is TRBV30 and J usage is TRBJ1-6, with a weak D call TRBD1 (5 bases). The CDR3 length is 15 residues. V was trimmed by 4 bases and J by 5 bases, leaving 15 bases between them. The germline V gene encodes CDR1 GTSNPN and CDR2 SVGIG (reference sequence). The CDR3: CAWKAQGLNNSPLHF. In DNA form, the CDR3 reads TGTGCCTGGAAGGCCCAGGGATTAAATAATTCACCCCTCCACTTT.

This clone was recorded only once. The chain joins TRBV7-9 to TRBJ1-1; TRBD1 might be the D (5 bases). Trimming removed 3 bases from V and 0 bases from J, with 14 bases in between. This CDR3 spans 16 amino acids. Germline assignment: CDR1 SEHNR and CDR2 FQNEAQ (reference sequence). CDR3 bases: TGTGCCAGCAGCTTTCAAGTGGGGACGGTGAACACTGAAGCTTTCTTT. This gives the protein CASSFQVGTVNTEAFF.

The CDR3 DNA is TGTGCCTGGAGTGTAGGCCTGGAAGGAAACACCATATATTTT. Protein product: CAWSVGLEGNTIYF. The rearrangement uses TRBV30 and TRBJ1-3, with D uncertain. Germline assignment: CDR1 GTSNPN and CDR2 SVGIG (reference sequence). V was trimmed by 0 bases and J by 4 bases, leaving 10 bases between them. The CDR3 runs 14 residues.

The chain is built from TRBV2 and TRBJ1-5; weak D call: TRBD1 (6 bases). Trimming removed 10 bases at V and 0 bases at J, with 13 bases between. The CDR3 sequence is 14 residues long. Per the germline V gene, CDR1 is SNHLY and CDR2 is FYNNEI. Here the CDR3 DNA reads TGTGCCACACAGGGTGGTATTAGCAATCAGCCCCAGCATTTT. Encoded protein: CATQGGISNQPQHF.

This clone was seen once. The chain is built from TRBV15 and TRBJ2-7, with 10 nucleotides matching TRBD2. V dropped 3 bases and J dropped 0; count of bases not matched to a gene: 8. Germline V gives CDR1 LNHNV, CDR2 YYDKDF (reference sequence). This CDR3 contains 17 residues. CDR3 in amino acids: CATSRVAGGRTSYEQYF. The CDR3, as DNA: TGTGCCACCAGCAGGGTAGCGGGGGGCAGGACCTCCTACGAGCAGTACTTC.

There are a few counts of this clone. This chain joins TRBV14 and TRBJ2-4, with unresolved D. From germline, CDR1 is SGHDN and CDR2 FVKESK. The V end lost 1 base, the J end lost 1 base, and 11 bases lay between the germline ends. This CDR3 region has 16 residues. The CDR3 nucleotides read TGTGCCAGCAGCCAAGGTGGGATGGTTGCCAAAAACATTCAGTACTTC. This translates into CASSQGGMVAKNIQYF.

V is TRBV30 and J is TRBJ2-5, with 7 bases fitting TRBD2. The CDR3 runs to 14 residues. Germline loops: CDR1 GTSNPN, CDR2 SVGIG (reference sequence). After removal of 2 bases from V and 0 bases from J, the junction contained 3 bases not matched to a gene. In DNA, the CDR3 is TGTGCCTGGAGTCTGGGGGGGTACCAAGAGACCCAGTACTTC. The encoded protein is CAWSLGGYQETQYF.

The chain links TRBV19 to TRBJ2-7; D remains unclear. Germline V gene sequence: CDR1 LNHDA, CDR2 SQIVND (reference sequence). V shed 5 bases and J shed 8 bases, with 4 bases lying between them. The CDR3 consists of 9 residues. The CDR3 loop reads CASSPKQYF. DNA for the CDR3: TGTGCCAGTAGTCCTAAGCAGTACTTC.